The 20 T cell receptor beta chains given below trace back to one sample, sequenced in a study of long-term antiretroviral therapy in people with HIV. Sequencing relied on immunoSEQ assay v3.0, run at survey level. Data came from immunoSEQ multiplex PCR; TCRdb stores just in-frame clones and leaves some out. Among roughly 33,000 clones listed, approximately 80% were seen once. This material consisted of unsorted PBMCs, taken 3.1 years after starting antiretroviral therapy. These receptors were taken from a woman aged 50 to 60 with HIV.

This chain joins TRBV12-5 and TRBJ2-7; tentatively, D is TRBD1 (6 bases). Trimming shortened V by 7 bases and J by 3 bases, and 13 bases separated the two germline ends. CDR3 length equals 13 residues. Germline CDR1 is LGHNT and CDR2 is FRNRAP. The CDR3 DNA is TGTGCTAGTGCCTTGATACAGGGCTACGAGCAGTACTTC. Encoded protein: CASALIQGYEQYF.

The V call is TRBV7-9, the J call TRBJ2-7, with 8 nucleotides matching TRBD2. V trimming: 5 bases; J trimming: 0 bases; junction bases outside the gene matches: 9. The CDR3 consists of 16 residues. Germline values: CDR1 SEHNR, CDR2 FQNEAQ (reference sequence). The CDR3 DNA is TGTGCCAGCAGCCGAATGACGGGGGGGGGCTCCTACGAGCAGTACTTC. Translating it yields CASSRMTGGGSYEQYF.

The chain combines TRBV5-6 with TRBJ2-5, with D possibly TRBD1 on 5 matching bases. Germline V CDR1 and CDR2: SGHDT, YYEEEE. The CDR3 contains 15 residues. V lost 4 bases, J lost 2 bases, and 15 bases lay in between. The CDR3 nucleotides read TGTGCCAGCAGCCCCAGGGAAGCCGGACAAGAGACCCAGTACTTC. As protein: CASSPREAGQETQYF.

V gene TRBV19 combines with J gene TRBJ2-1; TRBD1 might be the D (6 bases). The length of the CDR3 is 18 residues. The V end was cut by 2 bases, the J end by 12 bases, with 29 bases between. CDR1 LNHDA and CDR2 SQIVND come from the germline V gene (reference sequence). Here the CDR3 reads CASSIISGAPAGLVGQFF. The CDR3 nucleotides read TGTGCCAGTAGTATAATATCAGGGGCCCCCGCAGGATTAGTAGGGCAGTTCTTC.

The V and J genes are TRBV5-1 and TRBJ2-3, with D perhaps matching TRBD2 (6 bases). With 2 bases removed from V and 6 bases from J, the gap between germline ends came to 13 bases. The germline gives CDR1 SGHRS, CDR2 YFSETQ. The CDR3 extends over 14 amino acids. CDR3 sequence (DNA): TGCGCCAGCAGCTTACCGGGGGTCATGGATACGCAGTATTTT. Protein product: CASSLPGVMDTQYF.

This sequence joins TRBV9 and TRBJ1-2, with unresolved D. Germline CDR1 SGDLS, CDR2 YYNGEE. Trimming shortened V by 0 bases and J by 3 bases, and 6 bases separated the two germline ends. CDR3 length: 13 residues. CDR3 in amino acids: CASSVDADYGYTF. In DNA form, the CDR3 reads TGTGCCAGCAGCGTAGACGCGGACTATGGCTACACCTTC.

The V call is TRBV7-9, the J call TRBJ2-5; 8 nucleotides agree with TRBD1. CDR1 and CDR2 from the germline V gene are SEHNR and FQNEAQ (reference sequence). The CDR3 runs to 14 residues. The junction had 6 bases not matched to a gene; V was cut back by 4 bases and J by 5 bases. CDR3 residues: CASSSPTGEETQYF. DNA for the CDR3: TGTGCCAGCAGCTCCCCGACAGGGGAGGAGACCCAGTACTTC.

The chain carries TRBV7-3 and TRBJ1-2, with a possible D match to TRBD1 (5 bases). V lost 5 bases, J lost 13 bases, and 20 bases lay in between. This CDR3 spans 13 amino acids. In germline, CDR1 is SGHTA, CDR2 FQGTGA. The CDR3 DNA reads as TGTGCCAGCAGCCCGGGGACCGGGGCACTGGTCACCTTC. Translated, it gives CASSPGTGALVTF.

V is TRBV7-9 and J is TRBJ2-4; 8 bases agree with TRBD1. The CDR3 contains 13 residues. The V gene end was trimmed by 1 base and the J gene end by 14 bases; junction bases not matched to a gene: 7. Germline V gene sequence: CDR1 SEHNR, CDR2 FQNEAQ (reference sequence). The CDR3 coding sequence is TGTGCCAGCAGCTTAGAGGCGCGACAGGGGAAGTACTTC. This codes for CASSLEARQGKYF.

The V and J genes are TRBV2 and TRBJ1-5; 7 bases line up with TRBD1. The trim removed 8 bases at V and 9 bases at J, leaving 13 bases unmatched. This CDR3 contains 14 residues. The germline CDR1 and CDR2 sequences are SNHLY and FYNNEI. The CDR3 sequence: CASDGTALIPPQHF. The CDR3 nucleotides read TGTGCCAGCGACGGGACAGCCCTAATCCCGCCCCAGCATTTT.

A single count supports this clone. This chain uses TRBV7-3 with TRBJ2-1; 9 bases match TRBD2. V trimming: 4 bases; J trimming: 9 bases; junction bases outside the gene matches: 13. Looked up from germline, CDR1 is SGHTA and CDR2 is FQGTGA. There are 16 residues in the CDR3. CDR3 nucleotide sequence: TGTGCCAGCAGCTCCCTGGCGGGGGGGCCTCGAGGTGAGCAGTTCTTC. Its translation: CASSSLAGGPRGEQFF.

The chain recombines TRBV10-3 with TRBJ2-7; no firm D call. Germline CDR1 and CDR2: ENHRY and SYGVKD. There are 11 residues in the CDR3. Trimming pared 5 bases from V and 3 bases from J, leaving 5 bases between. The CDR3 sequence is CAISQYYEQYF. CDR3 nucleotide sequence: TGTGCCATCAGTCAATACTACGAGCAGTACTTC.

The chain combines TRBV2 with TRBJ1-3, with no clear D. With 7 bases removed from V and 6 bases from J, the gap between germline ends came to 13 bases. Germline CDR1 reads SNHLY; CDR2 reads FYNNEI. The CDR3 contains 13 residues. The CDR3: CASKGNDLNTIYF. The CDR3, as DNA: TGTGCCAGCAAGGGAAACGACTTAAACACCATATATTTT.

The CDR3 DNA reads as TGTGCCATCAGTTCAGACCCAGGGAATACTAACTATGGCTACACCTTC. The encoded protein is CAISSDPGNTNYGYTF. The chain carries TRBV10-3 and TRBJ1-2; D possibly corresponds to TRBD1 (5 bases). Per the germline V gene, CDR1 is ENHRY and CDR2 is SYGVKD. V gave up 5 bases and J gave up 0 bases, with 16 bases separating them. The CDR3 sequence is 16 residues long.

This clone was found once. The rearrangement links TRBV10-2 to TRBJ1-6; D is ambiguous. V lost 0 bases to trimming and J lost 0 bases, with 9 bases between them. Per germline, CDR1 WSHSY and CDR2 SAAADI. The CDR3 has 17 residues. The CDR3 loop is CASSESPRGSYNSPLHF. The DNA for the CDR3 is TGCGCCAGCAGTGAGTCCCCCCGGGGCTCCTATAATTCACCCCTCCACTTT.

In this sample, this clone turned up once. The chain carries TRBV7-2 and TRBJ2-2; D is possibly TRBD1 (5 bases). Germline assignment: CDR1 SGHTA and CDR2 FQGNSA. The CDR3 runs to 14 residues. V was pared by 7 bases and J by 1 base, with 10 bases between. CDR3 protein: CASILGRNTGELFF. The CDR3 DNA sequence: TGTGCCAGCATCCTGGGGCGGAACACCGGGGAGCTGTTTTTT.

Only one count was recorded for this clone. This chain joins TRBV6-5 and TRBJ2-3; the D call may be TRBD1 or TRBD2 (5 bases each). Germline V gives CDR1 MNHEY, CDR2 SVGAGI. The CDR3 loop spans 15 amino acids. V was clipped by 11 bases and J by 1 base, with 19 bases between them. CDR3 sequence (DNA): TGTGCCGTTTCCGGGACGTCCTTTGGCACAGATACGCAGTATTTT. It specifies CAVSGTSFGTDTQYF.

The chain employs TRBV7-2 and TRBJ2-3; 11 bases line up with TRBD1. J gave up 4 bases and V 5 bases, and 11 bases lay outside the gene matches. Germline CDR1 reads SGHTA; CDR2 reads FQGNSA. This CDR3 spans 17 amino acids. The CDR3 DNA is TGTGCCAGCAGCCCAGTAGCGGGGACAGGGGGTTCAGATACGCAGTATTTT. Translation: CASSPVAGTGGSDTQYF.

The V gene is TRBV7-2, the J gene TRBJ1-4; possibly TRBD1 for D (6 bases). Germline lookup yields CDR1 SGHTA and CDR2 FQGNSA. Trimming cost V 5 bases and J 8 bases, with 12 bases left between them. The CDR3 is 13 residues long. The CDR3 sequence is CASSRQGREKLFF. In DNA, the CDR3 is TGTGCCAGCAGCCGCCAGGGGAGAGAAAAACTGTTTTTT. The full variable domain, with the rest looked up from reference TRBV7-2 and TRBJ1-4, is GAGVSQSPSNKVTEKGKDVELRCDPISGHTALYWYRQSLGQGLEFLIYFQGNSAPDKSGLPSDRFSAERTGGSVSTLTIQRTQQEDSAVYLCASSRQGREKLFFGSGTQLSVL.

The V call is TRBV2, the J call TRBJ2-2; D unresolved. The V end was cut by 7 bases, the J end by 0 bases, with 9 bases between. The CDR3 loop spans 14 amino acids. Germline V CDR1 and CDR2: SNHLY, FYNNEI. CDR3 residues: CASKDHTNTGELFF. CDR3 DNA: TGTGCCAGCAAGGACCATACGAACACCGGGGAGCTGTTTTTT.